This T cell receptor (beta chain) emerged from a study of CD8 T cells in ankylosing spondylitis (dated by TCRdb to 2015 to 2018). Regarding the research as a whole: The study set out to find disease-linked TCR variants by profiling T cell receptor beta repertoires in ankylosing spondylitis patients and healthy donors. The whole study cohort included some 100 healthy donors and about two dozen ankylosing spondylitis patients. Samples of peripheral blood were taken, and for ankylosing spondylitis patients, synovial fluid was collected as well. Summary of the overall study and its limitations: A TCR beta motif made up of under ten highly homologous amino acid variants appeared to be characteristic of blood from ankylosing spondylitis patients. The disease-linked clones were reported to be significantly enriched in matched synovial fluid samples from ankylosing spondylitis patients. Some TCR beta motif variants had previously been reported in synovial fluid and blood of reactive arthritis patients, which suggested common disease-initiation mechanisms. In peripheral blood, the disease-linked clones were found at relatively low frequencies and had a CD8+ phenotype.

There are many counts of this clonotype. Its specific antigen is unknown. Per-base quality was not reported, and no clone a single base away is much larger than it. The instrument given in TCRdb is Illumina HiSeq 2500. Quantitative 5'-RACE with molecular barcodes was used to prepare TCR beta libraries. On the authors' methods: A new computational method based on a probabilistic model of VDJ rearrangement was used to identify disease-linked TCR variants. TCRdb ran its own pipeline on the public reads, namely fastp trimming at Q25 and MiXCR clone calling, and kept in-frame beta chains. All rows with the same CDR3 protein become a single entry with the most common DNA and genes. The V and J calls were determined by TCRdb, not by the authors. A total of around 250,000 distinct CDR3 sequences appear in this sample, approximately 12% of them only once. Of the sample, 6% to 8.5% is held by the ten largest clones.

Sequencing input: blood, either unsorted or a sorted T cell fraction (not recorded which). The source of this sequence is a male donor with ankylosing spondylitis or in good health (not recorded which).

The nucleotide sequence is TGCAGCCTACACCTCACTGCCACAGATACGCAGTATTTT. This is translated as CSLHLTATDTQYF. The V and J genes are TRBV20-1 and TRBJ2-3; no D gene is confidently identified. Spanning cysteine to phenylalanine, the CDR3 consists of 13 amino acids. Here the CDR3 DNA is all that survives: 39 bases in frame from base 1. CDR1 is given as DFQATT and CDR2 as SNEGSKA, both from the germline V gene (reference sequence).